Listed below are T cell receptor beta chains from one sample, sequenced in a study of cytomegalovirus exposure and HLA in healthy donors. Sequencing was performed with immunoSEQ multiplex PCR; in TCRdb, only in-frame clones are kept and a portion is missing. The sample holds approximately 190,000 clones; roughly 87% are singletons and the top ten take 1.1%. Specimen: PBMCs. The receptors were sampled from a boy younger than 10 in good health and CMV-seronegative. Both conserved end residues are part of each CDR3.

>TRBV5-6
CASSIETGYNSPLHF
>TRBV5-1
CASSLPGLAGGSTGELFF
>TRBV9
CASSVGRGGPDTQYF
>TRBV4-1
CASSNTPSERGTGELFF
>TRBV6-5
CASSLRGRGTEAFF
>TRBV28
CASISGQPYGYTF
>TRBV9
CASSDSKQGRGTEAFF
>TRBV28
CASSPHGQDEKLFF
>TRBV7-8
CASSSTESRTYNQPQHF
>TRBV28
CASSPPGGGAPQETQYF
>TRBV27
CASSADSYEQYF
>TRBV5-4
CASFRGGDNTGELFF
>TRBV19
CASSARGGYTEAFF
>TRBV5-4
CASSLEGQLYEQYF
>TRBV11-2
CASSLVTGADEQYF
>TRBV7-7
CASSSRLVGDNEQFF